The clone carrying this TCR beta chain was detected a few times. Its antigen is still unknown. The data were taken from a study of CD8 T cells in ankylosing spondylitis. Trimming removed 3 bases from V and 2 bases from J, with 17 bases in between. Germline CDR1 reads DFQATT; CDR2 reads SNEGSKA (reference sequence). The CDR3 extends over 15 amino acids. TCRdb redid the calling of the 5' RACE reads with MiXCR, one entry per CDR3 protein. The data contain 700,000 or so distinct CDR3 sequences, under 20% of them singletons. Study results and limitations: Seemingly distinctive of ankylosing spondylitis blood was a TCR beta motif formed by eight highly homologous variants.

This sequence was found in a male donor with ankylosing spondylitis. The sample taken for sequencing was blood, either unsorted or a sorted T cell fraction (not recorded which). V usage is TRBV20-1 and J usage is TRBJ2-7; D perhaps matches TRBD2 (5 bases). The CDR3 DNA reads as TGCAGTGCTAGGGGTGCGGAGTTGACTACCTACGAGCAGTACTTC. It translates to CSARGAELTTYEQYF.